Below, 13 T cell receptor beta chains from the same sample are listed, as sequenced in a study of T cell responses to AZD1222 COVID-19 vaccine. TCRdb's copy holds only in-frame clones and misses some; the assay was immunoSEQ multiplex PCR. This table has tens of thousands of clones, around three quarters appearing once. The starting material was peripheral blood, obtained 28 days after the second AZD1222 dose. The receptors shown here come from an adult who received the AZD1222 COVID-19 vaccine.

The rearrangement uses TRBV28 and TRBJ1-2, with unresolved D. V lost 6 bases and J lost 8, with 13 bases in between. The CDR3 runs 12 residues. Germline V gene sequence: CDR1 MDHEN, CDR2 SYDVKM. The CDR3 region is CASRPPAGGYTF. CDR3 nucleotide sequence: TGTGCCAGCAGACCACCCGCCGGCGGCTACACCTTC.

J is TRBJ2-3 and V is TRBV7-6; 12 bases align to TRBD2. Germline lookup yields CDR1 SGHVS and CDR2 FNYEAQ. This CDR3 spans 17 amino acids. V was clipped by 5 bases and J by 1 base; unmatched bases: 7. CDR3 nucleotide sequence: TGTGCCAGCAGCCCAAGTAGACTAGCGGGGGGCACAGATACGCAGTATTTT. Protein: CASSPSRLAGGTDTQYF.

V usage is TRBV15 and J usage is TRBJ2-3; 7 bases are shared with TRBD2. Germline values: CDR1 LNHNV, CDR2 YYDKDF (reference sequence). The CDR3 has 16 residues. V shed 0 bases and J 1 base; nucleotides not matched to a gene: 4. CDR3 nucleotide sequence: TGTGCCACCAGCAGAGAACTGGCGGGGGGCACAGATACGCAGTATTTT. It specifies CATSRELAGGTDTQYF.

This clone was detected once. The rearrangement uses TRBV7-2 and TRBJ2-4, with 10 bases lining up with TRBD2. The V segment lost 1 base and the J segment 12 bases; nucleotides outside the gene matches: 6. Per germline, CDR1 SGHTA and CDR2 FQGNSA. The CDR3 sequence is 14 residues long. CDR3 region: CASSLGSSGSNQYF. CDR3 DNA sequence: TGTGCCAGCAGCTTAGGTTCTAGCGGGAGTAATCAGTACTTC.

This clone was seen only once. The chain is built from TRBV18 and TRBJ1-2; no reliable D call. Germline V gives CDR1 KGHSH, CDR2 LQKENI. CDR3 length: 14 amino acids. The V gene lost 6 bases and the J gene lost 2 bases, with 13 bases spanning the gap. CDR3: CASSSVVGNYGYTF. CDR3 DNA: TGTGCCAGCTCCTCTGTGGTGGGGAACTATGGCTACACCTTC.

This chain links TRBV27 with TRBJ2-1; D gene uncertain. This CDR3 contains 13 residues. From germline, CDR1 is MNHEY and CDR2 SMNVEV (reference sequence). Trimming pared 3 bases from V and 5 bases from J, leaving 8 bases between. CDR3 nucleotides: TGTGCCAGCAGTTTCCTTACAGACAATGAGCAGTTCTTC. It yields the protein CASSFLTDNEQFF.

The chain joins TRBV6-5 to TRBJ1-6; the D is unclear. The CDR3 sequence is 14 residues long. From germline, CDR1 is MNHEY and CDR2 SVGAGI. The ends were cut back, 5 bases at V and 13 bases at J, with 18 bases in the middle. CDR3 nucleotides: TGTGCCAGCAGTCTGACGGACGGAGTCCGTCCCCTCCACTTT. Its protein is CASSLTDGVRPLHF.

The chain employs TRBV5-1 and TRBJ2-1; 8 nucleotides agree with TRBD2. The J segment lost 0 bases and the V segment lost 4 bases, leaving 6 bases of the junction unmatched. Germline V gives CDR1 SGHRS, CDR2 YFSETQ. This CDR3 region has 16 residues. The CDR3 DNA reads as TGCGCCAGCAGCGTTGGCGGGGGGAGCTCCTACAATGAGCAGTTCTTC. It translates to CASSVGGGSSYNEQFF.

V and J are TRBV7-2 and TRBJ2-7; 9 bases line up with TRBD1. The CDR3 has 14 residues. Trimming took 5 bases from V and 3 from J; bases not matched to a gene: 5. Looked up from germline, CDR1 is SGHTA and CDR2 is FQGNSA. CDR3 protein: CASSLSGQGYEQYF. The CDR3, as DNA: TGTGCCAGCAGCCTATCGGGACAGGGCTACGAGCAGTACTTC.

The rearrangement uses TRBV5-1 and TRBJ2-5; D perhaps matches TRBD1 (6 bases). Germline assignment: CDR1 SGHRS and CDR2 YFSETQ. V lost 4 bases to trimming and J lost 3 bases, with 10 bases between them. This CDR3 contains 13 residues. The CDR3 spells CASSHGQKETQYF. The CDR3, as DNA: TGCGCCAGCAGCCACGGACAGAAAGAGACCCAGTACTTC. The whole variable domain, filled in from reference TRBV5-1 and TRBJ2-5, reads KAGVTQTPRYLIKTRGQQVTLSCSPISGHRSVSWYQQTPGQGLQFLFEYFSETQRNKGNFPGRFSGRQFSNSRSEMNVSTLELGDSALYLCASSHGQKETQYFGPGTRLLVL.

The table lists this clone with a few counts. The genes are TRBV27 and TRBJ2-3; 8 bases agree with TRBD2. Germline V gene data show CDR1 as MNHEY and CDR2 as SMNVEV (reference sequence). V lost 5 bases, J lost 7 bases, and 11 bases stayed unmatched. This CDR3 is built from 15 residues. This CDR3 reads CASSPLGGGKNTQYF. CDR3 DNA: TGTGCCAGCAGTCCCCTAGGCGGGGGGAAGAATACGCAGTATTTT.

This clone was picked up a small number of times. This chain links TRBV29-1 with TRBJ2-2; 8 nucleotides match TRBD2. Germline V gene data show CDR1 as SQVTM and CDR2 as ANQGSEA. The CDR3 runs 14 residues. V was pared by 4 bases and J by 4 bases, with 5 bases of the junction left unmatched. Here the CDR3 DNA reads TGCAGCGTTGCGCGGGGGGTTGCCACCGGGGAGCTGTTTTTT. It specifies CSVARGVATGELFF.

J is TRBJ2-3 and V is TRBV7-9, with a tentative D call TRBD1 (5 bases). The CDR3 consists of 14 residues. V lost 6 bases and J lost 0, with 10 bases in between. CDR1 and CDR2 from the germline V gene are SEHNR and FQNEAQ (reference sequence). The CDR3 loop is CASRQGSSTDTQYF. CDR3 sequence (DNA): TGTGCCAGCAGGCAGGGCTCTAGCACAGATACGCAGTATTTT.